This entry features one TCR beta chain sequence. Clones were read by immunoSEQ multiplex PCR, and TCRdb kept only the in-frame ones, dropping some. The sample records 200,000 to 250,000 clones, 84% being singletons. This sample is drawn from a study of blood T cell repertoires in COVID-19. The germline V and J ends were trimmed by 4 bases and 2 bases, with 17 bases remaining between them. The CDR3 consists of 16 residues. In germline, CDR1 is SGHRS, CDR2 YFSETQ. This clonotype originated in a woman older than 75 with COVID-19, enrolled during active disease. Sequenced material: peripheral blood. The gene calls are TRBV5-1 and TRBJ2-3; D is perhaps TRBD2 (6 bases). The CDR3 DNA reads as TGCGCCAGCAGCCGGGACTCCCTTCTCGACACAGATACGCAGTATTTT. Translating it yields CASSRDSLLDTDTQYF.